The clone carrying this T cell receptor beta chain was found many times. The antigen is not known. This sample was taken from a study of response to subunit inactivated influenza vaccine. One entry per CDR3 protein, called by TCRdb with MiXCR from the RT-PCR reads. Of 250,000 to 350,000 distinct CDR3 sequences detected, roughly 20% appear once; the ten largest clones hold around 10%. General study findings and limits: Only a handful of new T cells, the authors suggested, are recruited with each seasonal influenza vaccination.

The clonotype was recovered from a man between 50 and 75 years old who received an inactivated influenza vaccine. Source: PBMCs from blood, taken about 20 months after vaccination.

Here the CDR3 DNA reads TGTGCCAGCAGTTCTCGACAGGCTTCACCCCTCCACTTT. This encodes CASSSRQASPLHF. This chain connects TRBV12-3 or TRBV12-4 to TRBJ1-6, with D possibly matching TRBD1 (6 bases). Trimming stripped 4 bases from V and 9 bases from J, with 10 bases between. The CDR3 covers 13 residues.